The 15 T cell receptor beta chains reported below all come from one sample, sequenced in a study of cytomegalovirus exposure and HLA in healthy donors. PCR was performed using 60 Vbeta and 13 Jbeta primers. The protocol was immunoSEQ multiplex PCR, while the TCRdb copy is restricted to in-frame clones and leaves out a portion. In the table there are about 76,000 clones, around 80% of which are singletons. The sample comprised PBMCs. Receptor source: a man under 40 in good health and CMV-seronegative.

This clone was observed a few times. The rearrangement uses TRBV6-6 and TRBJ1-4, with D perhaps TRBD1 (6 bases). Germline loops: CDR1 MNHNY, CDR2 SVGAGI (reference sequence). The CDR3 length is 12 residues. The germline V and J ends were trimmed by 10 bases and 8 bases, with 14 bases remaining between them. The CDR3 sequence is CAIRGRGEKLFF. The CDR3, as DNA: TGTGCCATCAGGGGACGGGGGGAAAAACTGTTTTTT.

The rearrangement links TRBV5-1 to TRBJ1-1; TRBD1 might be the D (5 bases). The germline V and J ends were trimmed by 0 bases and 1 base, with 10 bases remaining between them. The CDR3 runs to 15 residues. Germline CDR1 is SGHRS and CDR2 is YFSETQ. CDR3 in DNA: TGCGCCAGCAGCTTGGTCTCAGGGTCGAACACTGAAGCTTTCTTT. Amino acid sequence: CASSLVSGSNTEAFF.

CDR3 sequence (DNA): TGTGCCAGCGGGGCGGATAGCAATCAGCCCCAGCATTTT. Translation gives CASGADSNQPQHF. The V gene is TRBV2, the J gene TRBJ1-5, with D perhaps matching TRBD1 (5 bases). Germline CDR1 is SNHLY and CDR2 is FYNNEI. V was trimmed by 8 bases and J by 0 bases, leaving 8 bases between them. The CDR3 covers 13 residues.

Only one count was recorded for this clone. The CDR3 sequence is CASGRLPGQRQTSSYNEQFF. The DNA of the CDR3 is TGTGCCAGCGGCCGCCTACCGGGACAGCGACAAACAAGCTCCTACAATGAGCAGTTCTTC. The gene calls are TRBV2 and TRBJ2-1, with 7 bases lining up with TRBD1. Per the germline V gene, CDR1 is SNHLY and CDR2 is FYNNEI. The length of the CDR3 is 20 residues. V was clipped by 8 bases and J by 0 bases; unmatched bases: 22.

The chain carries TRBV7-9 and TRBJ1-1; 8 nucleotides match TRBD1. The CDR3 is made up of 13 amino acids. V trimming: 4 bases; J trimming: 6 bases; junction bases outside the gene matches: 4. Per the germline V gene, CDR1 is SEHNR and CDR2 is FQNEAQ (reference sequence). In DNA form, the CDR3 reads TGTGCCAGCAGCTCGCCCAGGGGGCCTGAAGCTTTCTTT. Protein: CASSSPRGPEAFF. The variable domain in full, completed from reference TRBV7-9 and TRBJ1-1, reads DTGVSQNPRHKITKRGQNVTFRCDPISEHNRLYWYRQTLGQGPEFLTYFQNEAQLEKSRLLSDRFSAERPKGSFSTLEIQRTEQGDSAMYLCASSSPRGPEAFFGQGTRLTVV.

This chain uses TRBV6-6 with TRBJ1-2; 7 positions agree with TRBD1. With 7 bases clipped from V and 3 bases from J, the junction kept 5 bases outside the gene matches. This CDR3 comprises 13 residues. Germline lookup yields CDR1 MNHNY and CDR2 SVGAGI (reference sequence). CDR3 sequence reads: CASTGTAYYGYTF. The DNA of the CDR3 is TGTGCCAGCACCGGGACAGCCTACTATGGCTACACCTTC.

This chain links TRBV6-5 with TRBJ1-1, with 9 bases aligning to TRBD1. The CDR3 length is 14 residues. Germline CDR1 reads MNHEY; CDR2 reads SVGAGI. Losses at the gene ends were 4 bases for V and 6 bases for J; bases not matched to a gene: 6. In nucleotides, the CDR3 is TGTGCCAGCAGTTCCCAACAGGGGGCGGCTGAAGCTTTCTTT. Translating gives CASSSQQGAAEAFF.

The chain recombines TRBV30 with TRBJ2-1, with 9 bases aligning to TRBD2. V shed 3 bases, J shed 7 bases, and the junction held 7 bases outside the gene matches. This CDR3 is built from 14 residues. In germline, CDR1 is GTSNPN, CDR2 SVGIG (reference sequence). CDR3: CAWRPSGMMNEQFF. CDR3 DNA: TGTGCCTGGAGACCTAGCGGGATGATGAATGAGCAGTTCTTC.

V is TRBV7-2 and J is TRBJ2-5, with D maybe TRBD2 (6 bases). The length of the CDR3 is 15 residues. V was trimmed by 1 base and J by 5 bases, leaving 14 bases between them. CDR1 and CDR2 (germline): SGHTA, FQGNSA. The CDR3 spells CASSLERGSRETQYF. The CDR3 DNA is TGTGCCAGCAGCTTAGAACGGGGGAGCCGGGAGACCCAGTACTTC. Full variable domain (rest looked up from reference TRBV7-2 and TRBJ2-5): GAGVSQSPSNKVTEKGKDVELRCDPISGHTALYWYRQSLGQGLEFLIYFQGNSAPDKSGLPSDRFSAERTGGSVSTLTIQRTQQEDSAVYLCASSLERGSRETQYFGPGTRLLVL.

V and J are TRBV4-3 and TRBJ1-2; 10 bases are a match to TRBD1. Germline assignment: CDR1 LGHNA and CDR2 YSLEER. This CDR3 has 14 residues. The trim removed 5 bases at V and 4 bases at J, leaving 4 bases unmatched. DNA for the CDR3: TGCGCCAGCAGCTCAGACAGGGGGCTCTATGGCTACACCTTC. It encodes CASSSDRGLYGYTF.

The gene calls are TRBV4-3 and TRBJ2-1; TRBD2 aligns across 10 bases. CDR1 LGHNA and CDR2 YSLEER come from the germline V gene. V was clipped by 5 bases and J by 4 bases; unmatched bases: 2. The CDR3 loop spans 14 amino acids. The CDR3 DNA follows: TGCGCCAGCAGCGATAGCGGGGGGTACAATGAGCAGTTCTTC. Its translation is CASSDSGGYNEQFF.

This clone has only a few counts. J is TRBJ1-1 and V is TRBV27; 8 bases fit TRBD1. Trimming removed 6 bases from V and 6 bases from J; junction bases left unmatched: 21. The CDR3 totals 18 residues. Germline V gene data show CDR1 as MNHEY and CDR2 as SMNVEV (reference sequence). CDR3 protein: CASRSPRQGILEIPEAFF. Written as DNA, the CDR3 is TGTGCCAGCAGGAGCCCTAGACAGGGGATTTTAGAAATCCCTGAAGCTTTCTTT.

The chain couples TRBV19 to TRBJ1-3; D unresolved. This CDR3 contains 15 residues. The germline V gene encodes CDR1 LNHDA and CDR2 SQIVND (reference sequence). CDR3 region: CPTSVQVLSGNTIYF. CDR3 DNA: TGTCCAACAAGTGTGCAGGTCCTCTCTGGAAACACCATATATTTT. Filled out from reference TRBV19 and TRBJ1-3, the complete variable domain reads DGGITQSPKYLFRKEGQNVTLSCEQNLNHDAMYWYRQDPGQGLRLIYYSQIVNDFQKGDIAEGYSVSREKKESFPLTVTSAQKNPTAFYLCPTSVQVLSGNTIYFGEGSWLTVV.

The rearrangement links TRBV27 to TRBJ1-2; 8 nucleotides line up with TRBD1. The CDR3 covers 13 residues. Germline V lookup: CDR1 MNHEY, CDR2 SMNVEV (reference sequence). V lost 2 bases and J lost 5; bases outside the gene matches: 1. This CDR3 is CASSLDRGYGYTF. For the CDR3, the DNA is TGTGCCAGCAGTTTAGACAGGGGATATGGCTACACCTTC.

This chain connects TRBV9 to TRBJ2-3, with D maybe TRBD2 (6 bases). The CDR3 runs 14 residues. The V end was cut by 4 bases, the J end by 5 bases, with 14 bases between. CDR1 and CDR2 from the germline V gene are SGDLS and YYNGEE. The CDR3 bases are TGTGCCAGCAGCCCAGGAGGAGGGAGAGATACGCAGTATTTT. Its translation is CASSPGGGRDTQYF.